This TCR beta chain appears in the sequencing data of a study of radiation and T cells in renal cell carcinoma. Time point reported: blood 4 weeks post-SBRT, at nephrectomy. Treatment in this sample: 15 Gy SBRT to primary tumor, nephrectomy 4 weeks later. Nephrectomy followed 15 Gy stereotactic body radiation by 4 weeks. Radiation-treated patients gave blood at baseline, week 2 and week 4. The tumor was a clear cell renal cell carcinoma. TCRdb's copy holds only in-frame clones and misses some; the assay was immunoSEQ multiplex PCR. The sample lists fewer than 85,000 clones; nearly 90% were seen once. V lost 0 bases and J 3 bases, leaving 9 bases between the germline ends. Per germline, CDR1 SGHAT and CDR2 FQDESV (reference sequence). The CDR3 is made up of 15 amino acids. About this clone itself: Its antigen is undetermined.

Findings of the study overall: Pretreatment tumor biopsies were lacking, so baseline clonotypes are unknown.

This TCR was recovered from a woman between 65 and 79 years old with renal cell carcinoma. This sequence joins TRBV11-1 and TRBJ2-1, with a tentative D call TRBD1 (5 bases). Sequences were derived from blood, sampled from a patient whose treatment included radiotherapy and nephrectomy. Here the CDR3 reads CASSLAGHDYNEQFF. Here the CDR3 DNA reads TGTGCCAGCAGCTTAGCAGGACACGACTACAATGAGCAGTTCTTC. Based on the CDR3 plus reference TRBV11-1 and TRBJ2-1, the full variable domain is EAEVAQSPRYKITEKSQAVAFWCDPISGHATLYWYRQILGQGPELLVQFQDESVVDDSQLPKDRFSAERLKGVDSTLKIQPAELGDSAMYLCASSLAGHDYNEQFFGPGTRLTVL.